The sequence of this T cell receptor (beta chain) was determined in a study of blood T cell repertoires in COVID-19. Per the original methods: Scientists estimated how many nucleated cells there were by amplifying reference gene primers. Produced via immunoSEQ multiplex PCR; TCRdb's table is partial and in-frame only. V, J and clone size derive from that table, while D and trimming were established from the DNA sequence. This table holds under 200,000 clones, 65% to 85% found once. The CDR3 is 18 residues long. V lost 0 bases to trimming and J lost 2 bases; unmatched junction nucleotides: 9. The sequence was obtained from a woman in her 70s who had recovered from COVID-19. The sequenced sample consisted of peripheral blood. The J gene is TRBJ2-2, the V gene TRBV6-7, with 7 bases identical to TRBD1. TRBV6-7 belongs to the ORF category, with a function that is uncertain. CDR3 sequence (DNA): TGTGCCAGCAGTTACTCAGGGACAGAAAAGACCAACACCGGGGAGCTGTTTTTT. Amino acid sequence: CASSYSGTEKTNTGELFF.